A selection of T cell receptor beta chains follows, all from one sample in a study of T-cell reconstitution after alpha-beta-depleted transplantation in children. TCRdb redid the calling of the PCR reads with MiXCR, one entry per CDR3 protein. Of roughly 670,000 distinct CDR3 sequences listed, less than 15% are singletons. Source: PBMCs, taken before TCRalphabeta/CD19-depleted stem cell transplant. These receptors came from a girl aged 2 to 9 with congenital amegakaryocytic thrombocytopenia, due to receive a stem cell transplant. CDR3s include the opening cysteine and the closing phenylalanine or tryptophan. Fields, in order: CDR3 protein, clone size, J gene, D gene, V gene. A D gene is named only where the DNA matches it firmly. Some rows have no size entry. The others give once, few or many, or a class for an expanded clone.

CDR3: CASSLFSQTYEQYF
size: many
J: TRBJ2-7
D: -
V: TRBV28

CDR3: CATSPRQSTDTQYF
size: few
J: TRBJ2-3
D: -
V: TRBV19

CDR3: CSADPGAGMYNEQFF
size: many
J: TRBJ2-1
D: -
V: TRBV20-1

CDR3: CASSRRPGEETQYF
size: few
J: TRBJ2-5
D: -
V: TRBV6-1

CDR3: CASSLIVGNEQFF
size: many
J: TRBJ2-1
D: -
V: TRBV7-2

CDR3: CSVFTTNSYNEQFF
size: many
J: TRBJ2-1
D: -
V: TRBV29-1

CDR3: CASSLDTGLRNEQFF
size: many
J: TRBJ2-1
D: TRBD2
V: TRBV5-1

CDR3: CASSPLAQETQYF
size: -
J: TRBJ2-5
D: -
V: TRBV18

CDR3: CASSSYRVISGANVLTF
size: many
J: TRBJ2-6
D: -
V: TRBV7-6

CDR3: CSVVGLTDGPYEQYF
size: many
J: TRBJ2-7
D: -
V: TRBV29-1

CDR3: CASSPTGTSGTYEQYF
size: many
J: TRBJ2-7
D: TRBD2
V: TRBV28

CDR3: CSASKGVNTEAFF
size: many
J: TRBJ1-1
D: -
V: TRBV20-1

CDR3: CSARDLRVGYGYTF
size: -
J: TRBJ1-2
D: -
V: TRBV20-1

CDR3: CASSSGRGENSPLHF
size: few
J: TRBJ1-6
D: -
V: TRBV5-1

CDR3: CATREESTDTQYF
size: few
J: TRBJ2-3
D: TRBD2
V: TRBV5-1

CDR3: CASSELRQVMDEQFF
size: many
J: TRBJ2-1
D: -
V: TRBV6-1

CDR3: CSARDPGGAPSAFF
size: -
J: TRBJ1-1
D: -
V: TRBV20-1

CDR3: CASSLAMGRWYQETQYF
size: -
J: TRBJ2-5
D: -
V: TRBV11-1

CDR3: CASSLVGRADNEQFF
size: once
J: TRBJ2-1
D: TRBD2
V: TRBV7-6

CDR3: CASSLLLSGWNTGELFF
size: -
J: TRBJ2-2
D: -
V: TRBV12-3/TRBV12-4

CDR3: CASSMTDTGELFF
size: few
J: TRBJ2-2
D: -
V: TRBV27

CDR3: CASSSLKGYSNQPQHF
size: many
J: TRBJ1-5
D: -
V: TRBV5-6

CDR3: CSAIGTSPLPSYEQYF
size: many
J: TRBJ2-7
D: -
V: TRBV20-1

CDR3: CSATNSPSYEQYF
size: -
J: TRBJ2-7
D: -
V: TRBV20-1

CDR3: CASSLDPLVAYEQYF
size: many
J: TRBJ2-7
D: -
V: TRBV5-1

CDR3: CASSLSQIGEQYF
size: many
J: TRBJ2-7
D: -
V: TRBV12-3/TRBV12-4

CDR3: CASSRSGISNQPQHF
size: many
J: TRBJ1-5
D: -
V: TRBV7-2

CDR3: CASSLGTSGGDRNEQFF
size: many
J: TRBJ2-1
D: TRBD2
V: TRBV7-9

CDR3: CASSLSFASGSADTLYF
size: -
J: TRBJ2-3
D: -
V: TRBV5-5

CDR3: CASSLANGRVSETQYF
size: few
J: TRBJ2-5
D: TRBD2
V: TRBV7-8

CDR3: CASSLARDNYEQYF
size: few
J: TRBJ2-7
D: -
V: TRBV5-5

CDR3: CASSVHKANTGELFF
size: -
J: TRBJ2-2
D: -
V: TRBV5-1

CDR3: CSDSGPYGYTF
size: -
J: TRBJ1-2
D: -
V: TRBV29-1

CDR3: CASSHGRSLPEAFF
size: many
J: TRBJ1-1
D: -
V: TRBV12-3/TRBV12-4

CDR3: CASSLGRGLAMGTGELFF
size: -
J: TRBJ2-2
D: TRBD2
V: TRBV11-2

CDR3: CSARDLGLAGVLEQYF
size: many
J: TRBJ2-7
D: TRBD2
V: TRBV20-1

CDR3: CSARVGGGFNYGYTF
size: many
J: TRBJ1-2
D: -
V: TRBV20-1

CDR3: CASSLLPSLWNGQFF
size: -
J: TRBJ2-1
D: -
V: TRBV5-4

CDR3: CASSLGLAGVTNTQYF
size: -
J: TRBJ2-3
D: TRBD2
V: TRBV5-1

CDR3: CASSRTGTSQFF
size: -
J: TRBJ2-1
D: TRBD2
V: TRBV11-2

CDR3: CASSGGLAGVFRTQYF
size: many
J: TRBJ2-5
D: TRBD2
V: TRBV5-1

CDR3: CASSPGRSLTNEKLFF
size: few
J: TRBJ1-4
D: -
V: TRBV7-2

CDR3: CASSLGTKGTDTQYF
size: many
J: TRBJ2-3
D: -
V: TRBV5-1

CDR3: CASSLGGLDTGELFF
size: many
J: TRBJ2-2
D: -
V: TRBV5-1

CDR3: CASSLKGGRGTNPYEQYF
size: few
J: TRBJ2-7
D: -
V: TRBV11-1

CDR3: CASSSTTMGTSGLYNEQFF
size: few
J: TRBJ2-1
D: TRBD2
V: TRBV11-1

CDR3: CSAGNPQETQYF
size: many
J: TRBJ2-5
D: -
V: TRBV20-1

CDR3: CDSSYSKSLAERRREQYF
size: -
J: TRBJ2-7
D: TRBD2
V: TRBV6-2/TRBV6-3